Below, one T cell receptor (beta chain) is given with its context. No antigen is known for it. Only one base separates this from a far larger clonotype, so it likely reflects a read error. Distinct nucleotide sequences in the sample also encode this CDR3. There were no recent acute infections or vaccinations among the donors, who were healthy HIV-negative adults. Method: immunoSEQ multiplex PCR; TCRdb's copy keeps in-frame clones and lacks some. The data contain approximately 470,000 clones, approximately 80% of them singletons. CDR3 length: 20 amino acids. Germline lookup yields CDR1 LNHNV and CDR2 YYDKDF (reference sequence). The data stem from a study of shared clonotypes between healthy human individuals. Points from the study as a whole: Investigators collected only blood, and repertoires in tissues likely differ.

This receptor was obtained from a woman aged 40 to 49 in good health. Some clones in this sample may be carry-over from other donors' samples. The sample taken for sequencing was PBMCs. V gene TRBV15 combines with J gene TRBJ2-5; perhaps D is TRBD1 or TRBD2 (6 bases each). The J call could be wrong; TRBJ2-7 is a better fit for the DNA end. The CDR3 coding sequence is TGTGCCACCAGCAGAGACAGGGATTGGGGGGCGGGACCACATCGGTACGAGCAGTACTTC. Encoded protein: CATSRDRDWGAGPHRYEQYF.